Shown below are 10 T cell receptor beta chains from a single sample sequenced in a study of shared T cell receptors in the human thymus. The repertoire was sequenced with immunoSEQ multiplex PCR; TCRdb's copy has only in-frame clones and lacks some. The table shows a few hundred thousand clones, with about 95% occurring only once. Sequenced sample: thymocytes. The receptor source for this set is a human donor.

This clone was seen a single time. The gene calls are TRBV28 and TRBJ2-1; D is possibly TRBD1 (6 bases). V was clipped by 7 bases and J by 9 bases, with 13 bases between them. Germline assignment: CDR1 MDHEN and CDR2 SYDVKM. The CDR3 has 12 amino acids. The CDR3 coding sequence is TGTGCCAGCATAAAAGGGGGAAGTGAGCAGTTCTTC. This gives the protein CASIKGGSEQFF.

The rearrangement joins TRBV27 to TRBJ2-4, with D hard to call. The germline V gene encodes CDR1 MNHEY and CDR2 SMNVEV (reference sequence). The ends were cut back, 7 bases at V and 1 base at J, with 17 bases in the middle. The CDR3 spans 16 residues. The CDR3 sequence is CASTSVPSNAKNIQYF. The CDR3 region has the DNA TGTGCCAGCACTTCTGTACCGTCCAACGCCAAAAACATTCAGTACTTC.

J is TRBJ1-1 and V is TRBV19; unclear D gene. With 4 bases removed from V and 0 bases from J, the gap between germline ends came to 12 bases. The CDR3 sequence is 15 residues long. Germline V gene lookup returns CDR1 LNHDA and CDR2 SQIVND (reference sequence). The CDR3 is CASSTGPLLNTEAFF. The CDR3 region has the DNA TGTGCCAGTAGTACTGGGCCCCTATTGAACACTGAAGCTTTCTTT.

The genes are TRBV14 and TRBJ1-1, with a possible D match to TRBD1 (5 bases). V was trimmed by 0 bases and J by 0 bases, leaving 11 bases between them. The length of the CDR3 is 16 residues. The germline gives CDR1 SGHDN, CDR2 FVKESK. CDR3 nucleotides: TGTGCCAGCAGCCAAGAAGGGGCCACCATGAACACTGAAGCTTTCTTT. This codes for CASSQEGATMNTEAFF.

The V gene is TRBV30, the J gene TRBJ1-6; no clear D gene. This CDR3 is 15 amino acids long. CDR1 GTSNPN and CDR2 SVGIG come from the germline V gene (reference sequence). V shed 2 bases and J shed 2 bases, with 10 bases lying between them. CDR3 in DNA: TGTGCCTGGAGTATCTCCCGAGCCTATAATTCACCCCTCCACTTT. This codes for CAWSISRAYNSPLHF.

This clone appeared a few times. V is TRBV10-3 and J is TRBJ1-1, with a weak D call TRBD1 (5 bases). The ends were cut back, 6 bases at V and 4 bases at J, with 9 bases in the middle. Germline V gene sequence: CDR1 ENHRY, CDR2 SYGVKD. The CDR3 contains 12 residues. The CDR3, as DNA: TGTGCCATCAGAGCTGGGGGCACTGAAGCTTTCTTT. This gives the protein CAIRAGGTEAFF.

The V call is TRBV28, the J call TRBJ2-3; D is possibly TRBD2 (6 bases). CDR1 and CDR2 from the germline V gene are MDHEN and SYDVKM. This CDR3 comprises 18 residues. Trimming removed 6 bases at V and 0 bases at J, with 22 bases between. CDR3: CASSLTRHRSGSTDTQYF. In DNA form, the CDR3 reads TGTGCCAGCAGCTTAACCCGACACAGAAGCGGGAGCACAGATACGCAGTATTTT. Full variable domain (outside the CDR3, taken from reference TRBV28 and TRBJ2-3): DVKVTQSSRYLVKRTGEKVFLECVQDMDHENMFWYRQDPGLGLRLIYFSYDVKMKEKGDIPEGYSVSREKKERFSLILESASTNQTSMYLCASSLTRHRSGSTDTQYFGPGTRLTVL.

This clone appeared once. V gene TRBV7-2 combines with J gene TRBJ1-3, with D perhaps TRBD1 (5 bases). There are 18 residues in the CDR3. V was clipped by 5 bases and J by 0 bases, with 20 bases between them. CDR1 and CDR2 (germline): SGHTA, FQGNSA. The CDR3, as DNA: TGTGCCAGCAGCCCTGGGACCGACGCTAGGCCCTCTGGAAACACCATATATTTT. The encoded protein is CASSPGTDARPSGNTIYF.

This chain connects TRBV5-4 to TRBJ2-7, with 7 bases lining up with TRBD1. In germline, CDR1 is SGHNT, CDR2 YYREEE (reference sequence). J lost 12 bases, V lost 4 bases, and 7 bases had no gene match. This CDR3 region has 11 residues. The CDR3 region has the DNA TGTGCCAGCAGCGGCCAGGGACAGCCGTACTTC. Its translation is CASSGQGQPYF.

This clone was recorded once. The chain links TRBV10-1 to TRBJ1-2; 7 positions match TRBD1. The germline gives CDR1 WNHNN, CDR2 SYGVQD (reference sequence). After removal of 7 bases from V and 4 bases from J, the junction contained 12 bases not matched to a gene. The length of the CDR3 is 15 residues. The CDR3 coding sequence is TGCGCCAGCACCCCCCCGGGACAGTGCAGCTATGGCTACACCTTC. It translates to CASTPPGQCSYGYTF.